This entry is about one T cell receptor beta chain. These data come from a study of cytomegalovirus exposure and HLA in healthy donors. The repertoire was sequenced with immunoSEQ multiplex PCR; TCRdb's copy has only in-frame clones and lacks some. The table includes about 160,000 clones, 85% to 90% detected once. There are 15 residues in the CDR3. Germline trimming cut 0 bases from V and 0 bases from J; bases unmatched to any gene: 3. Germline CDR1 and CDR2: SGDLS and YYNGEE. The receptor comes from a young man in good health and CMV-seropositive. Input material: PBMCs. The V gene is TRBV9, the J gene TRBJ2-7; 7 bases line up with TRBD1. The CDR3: CASSVEGGPSYEQYF. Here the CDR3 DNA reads TGTGCCAGCAGCGTAGAAGGGGGCCCCTCCTACGAGCAGTACTTC. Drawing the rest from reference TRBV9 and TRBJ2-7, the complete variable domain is DSGVTQTPKHLITATGQRVTLRCSPRSGDLSVYWYQQSLDQGLQFLIQYYNGEERAKGNILERFSAQQFPDLHSELNLSSLELGDSALYFCASSVEGGPSYEQYFGPGTRLTVT.